These T cell receptor beta chains were read from a single sample in a study of T cells in Graves' hyperthyroidism and ophthalmopathy. In TCRdb, the multiplex PCR reads were re-called with MiXCR into one record per CDR3 protein. This sample has about 560,000 distinct CDR3 sequences, with roughly 17% found just once. Sequencing was performed on blood. The receptors shown here come from a woman aged 18-30 years with Graves' hyperthyroidism. The conserved cysteine and the conserved F or W are not part of the CDR3 here. The order of the fields is CDR3 length, V gene, CDR3 protein.

11 TRBV10-1 VSSEVVGGEQY
11 TRBV29-1 SVVSLYQETQY
10 TRBV29-1 SVEDRAGEAF
14 TRBV2 ASSEERSGTTDTQY
15 TRBV6-4 ASSEASGSGSTDTQY
13 TRBV3-1 ASSQGLAGVGEQF
13 TRBV29-1 SVKMRVAAGDTQY
13 TRBV6-1 ASSWGQGAGQPQH
12 TRBV5-1 ASSLAGSKNIQY
13 TRBV20-1 SAGLGDRDSYEQY